This TCR beta chain appears in the sequencing data of a study of T cells in Graves' hyperthyroidism and ophthalmopathy. Whole-study results and caveats: Most expanded thyroid clonotypes above 0.001 recurred in blood.

In the case of this clonotype: Its antigen is unidentified.

Amplification targeted TCR beta CDR3 regions from RNA transcripts. Using the HTBI primer set, a first-round RT-PCR was run on the TCR CDR3. TCRdb re-called the multiplex PCR reads through MiXCR, storing one row per CDR3 protein. Altogether roughly 750,000 distinct CDR3 sequences are present, roughly 15% being singletons, with the ten largest covering around 8%. Trimming took off 6 bases at V and 3 bases at J, with 21 bases between the two ends. Germline-derived CDR1 and CDR2 are SGDLS and YYNGEE. This CDR3 has 16 residues. This sequence was found in a man aged 18 to 29 with Graves' hyperthyroidism. The genes are TRBV9 and TRBJ2-5, with a tentative D call TRBD2 (7 bases). Sequencing was done on a sample of blood. The CDR3 reads CASNKEGGRWKETQYF. The CDR3 DNA reads TGTGCCAGCAACAAAGAGGGGGGGCGCTGGAAAGAGACCCAGTACTTC.